The sequence of this T cell receptor beta chain was determined in a study of T cell changes during pregnancy in multiple sclerosis. Sequencing was performed with immunoSEQ multiplex PCR; in TCRdb, only in-frame clones are kept and a portion is missing. The sample records about 77,000 clones, roughly 91% being singletons. The CDR3 has 14 residues. Per germline, CDR1 WSHSY and CDR2 SAAADI. The ends were cut back, 5 bases at V and 1 base at J, with 9 bases in the middle. The chain has TRBV10-2 and TRBJ2-1; a weak D match, TRBD1 (5 bases). The TCR was taken from a female donor in good health, enrolled as a control in a pregnancy study. The starting material was peripheral blood, obtained after pregnancy. The DNA of the CDR3 is TGCGCCAGCAGTTGGGGCCGTTCCTACAATGAGCAGTTCTTC. It codes for CASSWGRSYNEQFF.